The clone carrying this T cell receptor beta chain was picked up many times. One junction end disagrees with the germline gene, perhaps due to a read error. MiXCR, run by TCRdb on the 5' RACE reads, gives a single entry per CDR3 protein. The table includes about 540,000 distinct CDR3 sequences, around 21% detected once. These data are taken from a study of T-cell memory formation after mild COVID-19. Overall study context: The two donors had largely donor-specific TCR clusters.

This CDR3 has 14 residues. CDR1 and CDR2 from the germline V gene are LGHDT and YNNKEL (reference sequence). The chain uses TRBV3-1 and TRBJ2-7; TRBD2 matches 12 bases. The sequencing input was PBMCs or a T cell subset sorted from them (not recorded which). This clonotype originated in an adult woman who had mild COVID-19 (a few samples of this study predate the infection). Cell type and time point are not known. CDR3 in DNA: TGCGCCAGCAGCAGACTAGCGGGGGATTACGAGCAGTACTTC. Translating it yields CASSRLAGDYEQYF.